This TCR beta chain was documented in a study of CD8 T cells in Susac syndrome. Regarding the study as a whole: The number of individuals included in the study's TCR sequencing and HLA analysis was acknowledged as relatively small.

As to this clonotype: Its antigen remains unknown.

The multiple sclerosis control group was made up of treatment-naive patients with stable or active relapsing-remitting disease. With 2 bases removed from V and 5 bases from J, the gap between germline ends came to 9 bases. CDR3 length: 14 amino acids. CDR1 is KGHDR and CDR2 is SFDVKD in the germline V gene. A quantity of about 0.45 to 1 ug RNA underwent reverse transcription using random hexamers. TCRdb recomputed calls from the immunoSEQ multiplex PCR reads with MiXCR, one row per CDR3 protein. The table shows 180,000 or so distinct CDR3 sequences, with almost 96% occurring only once. This sequence originates from a human donor with multiple sclerosis. The source material was CD4+ T cells from PBMCs. V gene TRBV24-1 combines with J gene TRBJ1-5; no definite D call. CDR3 bases: TGTGCCACCAGTGATTCCAAAGGGTATCAGCCCCAGCATTTT. Encoded protein: CATSDSKGYQPQHF.